A selection of T cell receptor beta chains follows, all from one sample in a study of blood T cell repertoires in COVID-19. The data were produced by immunoSEQ multiplex PCR, yet TCRdb's version contains in-frame clones alone and is incomplete. The sample records nearly 350,000 clones, under 95% being singletons. The sequencing sample was made of peripheral blood. Every receptor here comes from a young woman who had recovered from COVID-19. Both conserved end residues are part of each CDR3. A D gene is named only where the DNA matches it firmly. A clone size is listed for some rows: how often the clone was seen (once, few, many), or a class if it is expanded.

j_gene: TRBJ1-1; abundance: few; d_gene: .; v_gene: TRBV6-5; len: 15; CDR3aa: CASSSGDGSNTEAFF; CDR3nt: TGTGCCAGCAGTTCGGGGGACGGCTCGAACACTGAAGCTTTCTTT
j_gene: TRBJ2-5; abundance: .; d_gene: .; v_gene: TRBV5-1; len: 16; CDR3aa: CASAITAGLAQETQYF; CDR3nt: TGCGCCAGCGCCATAACCGCCGGGCTAGCGCAAGAGACCCAGTACTTC
j_gene: TRBJ2-2; abundance: .; d_gene: .; v_gene: TRBV4-1; len: 18; CDR3aa: CASSQADFAGSNTGELFF; CDR3nt: TGCGCCAGCAGCCAAGCTGACTTTGCGGGGTCGAACACCGGGGAGCTGTTTTTT
j_gene: TRBJ1-1; abundance: .; d_gene: .; v_gene: TRBV5-1; len: 16; CDR3aa: CASSEPWGLRDTEAFF; CDR3nt: TGCGCCAGCAGTGAACCATGGGGCCTCCGGGACACTGAAGCTTTCTTT
j_gene: TRBJ2-2; abundance: .; d_gene: TRBD2; v_gene: TRBV5-6; len: 15; CDR3aa: CASSRSGKGTGELFF; CDR3nt: TGTGCCAGCAGCCGTAGCGGGAAGGGGACCGGGGAGCTGTTTTTT
j_gene: TRBJ1-4; abundance: .; d_gene: .; v_gene: TRBV29-1; len: 14; CDR3aa: CSVAKQGVGEKLFF; CDR3nt: TGCAGCGTGGCCAAACAGGGTGTCGGTGAAAAACTGTTTTTT
j_gene: TRBJ1-2; abundance: .; d_gene: .; v_gene: TRBV19; len: 13; CDR3aa: CASSLQRGIGYTF; CDR3nt: TGTGCCAGTAGTCTCCAGAGGGGGATTGGCTACACCTTC
j_gene: TRBJ1-6; abundance: once; d_gene: .; v_gene: TRBV4-3; len: 12; CDR3aa: CASSQFGSPLHF; CDR3nt: TGCGCCAGCAGCCAATTCGGTTCACCCCTCCACTTT
j_gene: TRBJ2-5; abundance: .; d_gene: TRBD2; v_gene: TRBV29-1; len: 16; CDR3aa: CSVEGWGLAGEETQYF; CDR3nt: TGCAGCGTTGAAGGGTGGGGACTAGCGGGAGAAGAGACCCAGTACTTC
j_gene: TRBJ1-3; abundance: .; d_gene: TRBD1; v_gene: TRBV4-3; len: 16; CDR3aa: CASSRRQGAEGNTIYF; CDR3nt: TGCGCCAGCAGCCGACGACAGGGGGCAGAAGGAAACACCATATATTTT
j_gene: TRBJ1-6; abundance: .; d_gene: TRBD1; v_gene: TRBV6-1; len: 17; CDR3aa: CASSEMGQGSYNSPLHF; CDR3nt: TGTGCCAGCAGTGAAATGGGACAGGGGTCCTATAATTCACCCCTCCACTTT
j_gene: TRBJ2-1; abundance: .; d_gene: TRBD2; v_gene: TRBV7-2; len: 15; CDR3aa: CASSPQGGRDNEQFF; CDR3nt: TGTGCCAGCAGCCCCCAGGGAGGGAGGGACAATGAGCAGTTCTTC
j_gene: TRBJ2-1; abundance: .; d_gene: TRBD2; v_gene: TRBV7-2; len: 15; CDR3aa: CASSLSASGTIQQFF; CDR3nt: TGTGCCAGCAGCTTATCGGCTAGCGGGACGATACAGCAGTTCTTC
j_gene: TRBJ2-5; abundance: .; d_gene: TRBD2; v_gene: TRBV6-6; len: 18; CDR3aa: CASSHTRRTSGRGGTQYF; CDR3nt: TGTGCCAGCAGTCACACCCGCAGGACTAGCGGGCGAGGGGGGACCCAGTACTTC
j_gene: TRBJ2-5; abundance: .; d_gene: .; v_gene: TRBV2; len: 15; CDR3aa: CASRALGLDRETQYF; CDR3nt: TGTGCCAGCAGGGCCCTAGGACTCGACCGAGAGACCCAGTACTTC
j_gene: TRBJ1-3; abundance: .; d_gene: .; v_gene: TRBV7-2; len: 15; CDR3aa: CASSPQVLSGNTIYF; CDR3nt: TGTGCCAGCAGCCCACAGGTTCTCTCTGGAAACACCATATATTTT
j_gene: TRBJ2-5; abundance: .; d_gene: .; v_gene: TRBV14; len: 13; CDR3aa: CASSPGLRETQYF; CDR3nt: TGTGCCAGCAGCCCGGGACTTAGGGAGACCCAGTACTTC
j_gene: TRBJ2-3; abundance: once; d_gene: TRBD2; v_gene: TRBV3-1/TRBV3-2; len: 17; CDR3aa: CASSHDPGTIRTDTQYF; CDR3nt: TGTGCCAGCAGCCACGATCCCGGGACTATCCGCACAGATACGCAGTATTTT
j_gene: TRBJ1-5; abundance: few; d_gene: .; v_gene: TRBV15; len: 15; CDR3aa: CATSRAGEVAEPQHF; CDR3nt: TGTGCCACCAGCAGAGCCGGGGAGGTGGCGGAGCCCCAGCATTTT
j_gene: TRBJ1-2; abundance: .; d_gene: TRBD1; v_gene: TRBV20-1; len: 16; CDR3aa: CSASTGTGGAKYGYTF; CDR3nt: TGCAGTGCCAGTACCGGGACAGGGGGCGCGAAGTATGGCTACACCTTC
j_gene: TRBJ1-3; abundance: once; d_gene: .; v_gene: TRBV4-2; len: 16; CDR3aa: CASSQDGGRGGNTIYF; CDR3nt: TGTGCCAGCAGCCAAGATGGGGGCAGAGGTGGAAACACCATATATTTT
j_gene: TRBJ1-5; abundance: .; d_gene: .; v_gene: TRBV6-2/TRBV6-3; len: 16; CDR3aa: CASSHPAGASNQPQHF; CDR3nt: TGTGCCAGCAGTCACCCCGCGGGGGCGAGCAATCAGCCCCAGCATTTT
j_gene: TRBJ1-4; abundance: .; d_gene: TRBD1; v_gene: TRBV6-2/TRBV6-3; len: 16; CDR3aa: CASSTDRGLSNEKLFF; CDR3nt: TGTGCCAGCAGTACGGACAGGGGGCTTTCTAATGAAAAACTGTTTTTT
j_gene: TRBJ2-1; abundance: .; d_gene: TRBD2; v_gene: TRBV5-4; len: 17; CDR3aa: CASSFARTSGSINEQFF; CDR3nt: TGTGCCAGCAGTTTCGCCCGGACTAGCGGGAGCATAAATGAGCAGTTCTTC
j_gene: TRBJ1-4; abundance: .; d_gene: .; v_gene: TRBV6-5; len: 15; CDR3aa: CASSYLRRTNEKLFF; CDR3nt: TGTGCCAGCAGTTACCTCAGGAGGACTAATGAAAAACTGTTTTTT
j_gene: TRBJ2-3; abundance: .; d_gene: TRBD2; v_gene: TRBV5-1; len: 16; CDR3aa: CASSGLEGGPADTQYF; CDR3nt: TGCGCCAGCAGTGGTCTTGAGGGAGGGCCCGCAGATACGCAGTATTTT
j_gene: TRBJ2-1; abundance: .; d_gene: .; v_gene: TRBV21-1; len: 15; CDR3aa: CASSKQAGVKNEQFF; CDR3nt: TGTGCCAGCAGCAAACAAGCGGGAGTTAAGAATGAGCAGTTCTTC
j_gene: TRBJ1-2; abundance: once; d_gene: .; v_gene: TRBV10-3; len: 17; CDR3aa: CAISVGVAQETNYGYTF; CDR3nt: TGTGCCATCAGTGTCGGAGTCGCACAAGAAACTAACTATGGCTACACCTTC
j_gene: TRBJ2-2; abundance: .; d_gene: TRBD1; v_gene: TRBV13; len: 16; CDR3aa: CASSPGTGAIVGELFF; CDR3nt: TGTGCCAGCAGCCCCGGGACAGGGGCTATCGTCGGGGAGCTGTTTTTT
j_gene: TRBJ1-2; abundance: few; d_gene: .; v_gene: TRBV2; len: 15; CDR3aa: CASSEIRRGNYGYTF; CDR3nt: TGTGCCAGCAGTGAAATTAGGCGGGGGAACTATGGCTACACCTTC
j_gene: TRBJ2-1; abundance: once; d_gene: .; v_gene: TRBV5-6; len: 13; CDR3aa: CASSRQGRGEQFF; CDR3nt: TGTGCCAGCAGCCGCCAGGGGCGGGGGGAGCAGTTCTTC
j_gene: TRBJ1-1; abundance: once; d_gene: TRBD1; v_gene: TRBV5-1; len: 16; CDR3aa: CASSLGGQKLNTEAFF; CDR3nt: TGCGCCAGCAGCTTGGGGGGACAGAAGTTGAACACTGAAGCTTTCTTT
j_gene: TRBJ2-1; abundance: .; d_gene: .; v_gene: TRBV2; len: 15; CDR3aa: CASSEGLELYNEQFF; CDR3nt: TGTGCCAGCAGTGAGGGTCTAGAACTCTACAATGAGCAGTTCTTC
j_gene: TRBJ1-6; abundance: .; d_gene: .; v_gene: TRBV7-8; len: 15; CDR3aa: CASSGGASGNSPLHF; CDR3nt: TGTGCCAGCAGCGGGGGGGCTTCGGGGAATTCACCCCTCCACTTT
j_gene: TRBJ1-2; abundance: .; d_gene: .; v_gene: TRBV10-3; len: 14; CDR3aa: CAISESGHSYGYTF; CDR3nt: TGTGCCATCAGTGAGTCGGGACACTCGTATGGCTACACCTTC
j_gene: TRBJ1-1; abundance: .; d_gene: .; v_gene: TRBV12-5; len: 15; CDR3aa: CASGLGPGGETEAFF; CDR3nt: TGTGCTAGTGGTTTGGGGCCGGGGGGCGAGACTGAAGCTTTCTTT
j_gene: TRBJ1-1; abundance: .; d_gene: TRBD1; v_gene: TRBV19; len: 15; CDR3aa: CASTSGGKKNTEAFF; CDR3nt: TGTGCCAGTACCTCAGGGGGCAAAAAGAACACTGAAGCTTTCTTT
j_gene: TRBJ2-3; abundance: .; d_gene: TRBD2; v_gene: TRBV10-3; len: 17; CDR3aa: CAISDSTSGMSTDTQYF; CDR3nt: TGTGCCATCAGTGATTCGACTAGCGGGATGAGCACAGATACGCAGTATTTT
j_gene: TRBJ2-1; abundance: .; d_gene: .; v_gene: TRBV11-3; len: 17; CDR3aa: CASKAPLGSELYNEQFF; CDR3nt: TGTGCCAGCAAGGCACCGCTGGGGAGTGAGTTATACAATGAGCAGTTCTTC
j_gene: TRBJ2-2; abundance: few; d_gene: .; v_gene: TRBV7-9; len: 13; CDR3aa: CASSTRNTGELFF; CDR3nt: TGTGCCAGCAGCACGAGGAACACCGGGGAGCTGTTTTTT
j_gene: TRBJ1-4; abundance: .; d_gene: .; v_gene: TRBV24-1; len: 16; CDR3aa: CATSDPRQAPNEKLFF; CDR3nt: TGTGCCACCAGTGATCCCCGACAGGCTCCTAATGAAAAACTGTTTTTT
j_gene: TRBJ1-5; abundance: .; d_gene: .; v_gene: TRBV6-1; len: 16; CDR3aa: CASSEGRGISNQPQHF; CDR3nt: TGTGCCAGCAGTGAAGGTAGAGGGATTAGCAATCAGCCCCAGCATTTT
j_gene: TRBJ2-3; abundance: .; d_gene: TRBD1; v_gene: TRBV30; len: 15; CDR3aa: CAWSVPQGSTDTQYF; CDR3nt: TGTGCCTGGAGTGTCCCACAGGGGAGCACAGATACGCAGTATTTT
j_gene: TRBJ1-2; abundance: .; d_gene: .; v_gene: TRBV30; len: 15; CDR3aa: CAWSLKRTASYGYTF; CDR3nt: TGTGCCTGGAGTCTTAAGAGGACAGCGAGCTATGGCTACACCTTC
j_gene: TRBJ1-5; abundance: .; d_gene: TRBD1; v_gene: TRBV24-1; len: 15; CDR3aa: CATSDSQGSNQPQHF; CDR3nt: TGTGCCACCAGTGATTCACAGGGGAGCAATCAGCCCCAGCATTTT
j_gene: TRBJ1-2; abundance: .; d_gene: .; v_gene: TRBV12-3/TRBV12-4; len: 12; CDR3aa: CASSLGVTVGTF; CDR3nt: TGTGCCAGCAGTTTAGGGGTGACAGTTGGCACCTTC
j_gene: TRBJ2-1; abundance: .; d_gene: TRBD2; v_gene: TRBV11-2; len: 17; CDR3aa: CASSPHGASGRYNEQFF; CDR3nt: TGTGCCAGCAGCCCTCATGGGGCTAGCGGACGATACAATGAGCAGTTCTTC
j_gene: TRBJ1-1; abundance: .; d_gene: TRBD1; v_gene: TRBV19; len: 14; CDR3aa: CASSPWDRGTEAFF; CDR3nt: TGTGCCAGTAGTCCCTGGGACAGGGGGACTGAAGCTTTCTTT
j_gene: TRBJ2-5; abundance: .; d_gene: TRBD2; v_gene: TRBV18; len: 16; CDR3aa: CASSPGSGRPGETQYF; CDR3nt: TGTGCCAGCTCACCAGGTAGCGGGAGGCCGGGAGAGACCCAGTACTTC
j_gene: TRBJ2-1; abundance: .; d_gene: .; v_gene: TRBV30; len: 15; CDR3aa: CAWSLRVGSYNEQFF; CDR3nt: TGTGCCTGGAGTCTCCGGGTGGGCTCCTACAATGAGCAGTTCTTC
j_gene: TRBJ1-1; abundance: .; d_gene: .; v_gene: TRBV4-1; len: 15; CDR3aa: CASSDARGARTEAFF; CDR3nt: TGCGCCAGCAGCGATGCGCGGGGGGCGCGTACTGAAGCTTTCTTT
j_gene: TRBJ2-1; abundance: once; d_gene: TRBD2; v_gene: TRBV7-2; len: 15; CDR3aa: CASSFRLAGNNEQFF; CDR3nt: TGTGCCAGCAGCTTTCGACTAGCGGGAAACAATGAGCAGTTCTTC
j_gene: TRBJ2-3; abundance: .; d_gene: TRBD2; v_gene: TRBV7-9; len: 18; CDR3aa: CASSHADETLAGGGTQYF; CDR3nt: TGTGCCAGCAGCCATGCAGACGAGACTCTAGCGGGAGGGGGTACGCAGTATTTT
j_gene: TRBJ1-2; abundance: .; d_gene: TRBD1; v_gene: TRBV5-1; len: 15; CDR3aa: CASSLPDRRNYGYTF; CDR3nt: TGCGCCAGCAGCTTACCGGACAGGCGGAACTATGGCTACACCTTC
j_gene: TRBJ1-2; abundance: .; d_gene: TRBD1; v_gene: TRBV7-9; len: 15; CDR3aa: CASSLDGTATSGYTF; CDR3nt: TGTGCCAGCAGCTTAGACGGGACAGCCACGTCTGGCTACACCTTC
j_gene: TRBJ1-1; abundance: .; d_gene: TRBD1; v_gene: TRBV7-9; len: 14; CDR3aa: CASSLTGGGSEAFF; CDR3nt: TGTGCCAGCAGCTTGACAGGGGGCGGCTCTGAAGCTTTCTTT
j_gene: TRBJ2-1; abundance: .; d_gene: .; v_gene: TRBV11-2; len: 18; CDR3aa: CASTSLIGSERSYNEQFF; CDR3nt: TGTGCCAGCACCTCGCTCATCGGGAGTGAACGCTCCTACAATGAGCAGTTCTTC
j_gene: TRBJ2-5; abundance: .; d_gene: TRBD1; v_gene: TRBV5-1; len: 14; CDR3aa: CASSLGQYQETQYF; CDR3nt: TGCGCCAGCAGCCTGGGACAGTACCAAGAGACCCAGTACTTC
j_gene: TRBJ2-1; abundance: .; d_gene: TRBD2; v_gene: TRBV20-1; len: 18; CDR3aa: CSASLPGLAGFLHNEQFF; CDR3nt: TGCAGTGCTAGTCTGCCGGGACTAGCGGGATTCCTCCACAATGAGCAGTTCTTC
j_gene: TRBJ2-2; abundance: .; d_gene: .; v_gene: TRBV11-2; len: 16; CDR3aa: CASSLVLAANTGELFF; CDR3nt: TGTGCCAGCAGCTTAGTTTTAGCGGCAAACACCGGGGAGCTGTTTTTT